This T cell receptor (beta chain) was found in a study of T cell repertoires in cytomegalovirus infection. Looking at the study overall: Matching HLA type, along with CMV infection, was indicated by public TCR beta signatures. Study conclusions and caveats: Based on cumulative public TCR beta family frequency, carriers of CMV plus the relevant HLA were identified. It was HLA-C-restricted CMV-specific TCR beta clonotypes that dominated the response ex vivo.

TCRdb fed the reads into MiXCR, producing one record per CDR3 protein. The sample holds some 250,000 distinct CDR3 sequences; around 8.7% are singletons and the top ten take more than 13%. Note on this clonotype: What it binds is unknown.

Germline values: CDR1 SQVTM, CDR2 ANQGSEA. The CDR3 extends over 15 amino acids. Trimming shortened V by 4 bases and J by 5 bases, and 21 bases separated the two germline ends. Material for sequencing was PBMCs. The TCR comes from a human donor in good health (CMV status not recorded). Some clones in this sample may be carry-over from other donors' samples. J is TRBJ2-7 and V is TRBV29-1; D tentatively reads TRBD1 or TRBD2 (7 bases each). This CDR3 reads CSVGGGGGGHNEQYF. CDR3 in DNA: TGCAGCGTTGGTGGGGGGGGAGGGGGCCACAACGAGCAGTACTTC.